Reported below is one T cell receptor (beta chain). Its antigen is not identified. This sample is part of a study of cytomegalovirus exposure and HLA in healthy donors. Notes on the study in general: With later analysis, a missense DCLRE1C variant became linked to TCR beta V- and J-gene trimming.

This CDR3 has 13 amino acids. Trimming removed 5 bases at V and 2 bases at J, with 7 bases between. Germline-derived CDR1 and CDR2 are SGHNT and YYREEE (reference sequence). Both 60 Vbeta primers and 13 Jbeta primers went into the PCR. Generated by immunoSEQ multiplex PCR, the TCRdb table keeps only in-frame clones and is missing some. The sample records about 140,000 clones, 70% to 85% being singletons. The source is a man aged 30-40 years in good health and CMV-seropositive. The chain links TRBV5-4 to TRBJ2-2; D gene unclear. The specimen was PBMCs. The chain's CDR3 is CASRSSNTGELFF. In DNA form, the CDR3 reads TGTGCCAGCAGGTCCTCCAACACCGGGGAGCTGTTTTTT.